This T cell receptor beta chain stems from a study of human T cells and chemical hapten exposure. For the study at large: Patch tests applied 0.01% DPC to the upper back and were scored after 6 days.

Indicated time point: patch test 2, 6 weeks after DPC sensitization. Documented treatment: therapeutic diphenylcyclopropenone sensitization with weekly scalp DPC. Unfractionated whole blood served as the source for total RNA extraction. The V and J ends lost 7 bases and 4 bases respectively, with 16 bases between them. This CDR3 has 14 amino acids. Germline CDR1 reads MGHRA; CDR2 reads YSYEKL. From the RACE reads, TCRdb called clonotypes with MiXCR, one entry per CDR3 protein. The table lists 65,000 to 95,000 distinct CDR3 sequences, less than 8% of them singletons. Notes on the study in general: No shift was seen in TCRs above 1 in 1000 frequency with DPC sensitization.

This clonotype was picked up a small number of times. The antigen remains undetermined. This clonotype originated in a woman in her twenties or thirties with alopecia areata. Some clones in this sample may be carry-over from other donors' samples. This sequence joins TRBV4-1 and TRBJ1-1; the D gene is possibly TRBD1 (6 bases). The material was whole blood, obtained in connection with sensitization to the hapten diphenylcyclopropenone (DPC). CDR3 nucleotides: TGCGCCAGCAACTACAGGGCTTGGGCCACTGAAGCTTTCTTT. As protein: CASNYRAWATEAFF.